This passage covers 4 T cell receptor beta chains from one sample sequenced in a study of blood T cell repertoires in COVID-19. Generated by immunoSEQ multiplex PCR, the TCRdb table keeps only in-frame clones and is missing some. The repertoire consists of tens of thousands of clones, with 85% occurring once and the leading ten covering about two fifths. Sequenced input: peripheral blood. The source is an elderly man with acute or convalescent COVID-19.

The chain is built from TRBV28 and TRBJ2-3; 13 positions agree with TRBD2. With 7 bases clipped from V and 8 bases from J, the junction kept 6 bases outside the gene matches. The CDR3 loop spans 14 amino acids. Germline V gives CDR1 MDHEN, CDR2 SYDVKM. The CDR3: CASKPGLAGSTQYF. The CDR3 coding sequence is TGTGCCAGCAAACCGGGACTAGCGGGATCTACGCAGTATTTT. Variable domain in full (rest from reference TRBV28 and TRBJ2-3): DVKVTQSSRYLVKRTGEKVFLECVQDMDHENMFWYRQDPGLGLRLIYFSYDVKMKEKGDIPEGYSVSREKKERFSLILESASTNQTSMYLCASKPGLAGSTQYFGPGTRLTVL.

This clone was found once. This rearrangement joins TRBV6-1 to TRBJ2-3, with D possibly matching TRBD2 (6 bases). V lost 2 bases and J lost 2, with 11 bases in between. CDR3 length: 15 residues. The germline CDR1 and CDR2 sequences are MNHNS and SASEGT. The CDR3 nucleotides are TGTGCCAGCAGTGAATTGGGCGGGACCACAGATACGCAGTATTTT. It encodes CASSELGGTTDTQYF.

The chain combines TRBV7-3 with TRBJ2-1; TRBD1 agrees at 8 bases. CDR3 length: 15 residues. V lost 5 bases and J lost 6; bases outside the gene matches: 9. Germline V lookup: CDR1 SGHTA, CDR2 FQGTGA. CDR3 DNA sequence: TGTGCCAGCAGCCCCCCGACAGGGGTAGGCAATGAGCAGTTCTTC. Residues: CASSPPTGVGNEQFF. Together with reference TRBV7-3 and TRBJ2-1, the CDR3 gives the full variable domain: GAGVSQTPSNKVTEKGKYVELRCDPISGHTALYWYRQSLGQGPEFLIYFQGTGAADDSGLPNDRFFAVRPEGSVSTLKIQRTERGDSAVYLCASSPPTGVGNEQFFGPGTRLTVL.

The chain uses TRBV6-5 and TRBJ1-4; possibly TRBD1 for D (6 bases). CDR1 is MNHEY and CDR2 is SVGAGI in the germline V gene. V was pared by 0 bases and J by 8 bases, with 16 bases between. This CDR3 is built from 16 residues. The CDR3 spells CASSYSGTPPGEKLFF. CDR3 in DNA: TGTGCCAGCAGTTACTCCGGGACACCGCCGGGCGAAAAACTGTTTTTT.